These 2 T cell receptor beta chains share one sample of origin, sequenced in a study of OX40 agonist ivuxolimab in advanced cancers. The protocol was immunoSEQ multiplex PCR, while the TCRdb copy is restricted to in-frame clones and leaves out a portion. The sample yields around 61,000 clones, around four fifths seen once. The specimen was CD4+ or CD8+ T cells sorted from blood, collected in a trial of the OX40 agonist ivuxolimab. The source of these receptors is an adult with an advanced solid tumor such as melanoma, head and neck, liver or kidney cancer.

The chain has TRBV14 and TRBJ1-1; tentatively, D is TRBD1 (6 bases). V lost 5 bases to trimming and J lost 7 bases, with 11 bases between them. The CDR3 length is 12 residues. Germline V gene data show CDR1 as SGHDN and CDR2 as FVKESK. CDR3 nucleotide sequence: TGTGCCAGCAGCTATAGGGGGGATGAAGCTTTCTTT. Translating it yields CASSYRGDEAFF.

This clone has just one count. V is TRBV10-3 and J is TRBJ2-2; 11 nucleotides line up with TRBD2. The length of the CDR3 is 16 residues. CDR1 and CDR2 from the germline V gene are ENHRY and SYGVKD. The V gene end was trimmed by 6 bases and the J gene end by 6 bases; junction bases not matched to a gene: 9. CDR3 sequence (DNA): TGTGCCATCAGACCAACTAGCGGGGGTACCTCCGGGGAGCTGTTTTTT. It encodes CAIRPTSGGTSGELFF.